The rows below give T cell receptor beta chains drawn from one sample of a study of long-term antiretroviral therapy in people with HIV. The protocol was immunoSEQ multiplex PCR, while the TCRdb copy is restricted to in-frame clones and leaves out a portion. The sample carries about 15,000 clones, about 86% recorded once. Here the sequenced sample was unsorted PBMCs, taken just before starting antiretroviral therapy. The receptors come from a man aged 40-50 years with HIV. CDR3s include the opening cysteine and the closing phenylalanine or tryptophan. Each record gives: D gene, J gene, V gene, clone size, CDR3 protein, CDR3 DNA. D genes are given only for firm matches. Only some rows state a clone size, as once, few, many or a class for expanded clones.

.	TRBJ1-5	TRBV5-3	.	CARSLGPIDRAFSPDQPQHF	TGTGCCAGAAGCTTGGGTCCTATAGACAGAGCTTTCTCCCCCGATCAGCCCCAGCATTTT
TRBD1	TRBJ2-7	TRBV27	.	CASSPAQTGVIVYEQYF	TGTGCCAGCAGTCCCGCCCAAACAGGGGTTATAGTCTACGAGCAGTACTTC
.	TRBJ2-7	TRBV7-9	.	CASSSDPGVYEQYF	TGTGCCAGCAGCTCTGACCCTGGGGTATACGAGCAGTACTTC
.	TRBJ1-6	TRBV6-1	few	CASSVPQGLLYSPLHF	TGTGCCAGCAGTGTTCCACAGGGTTTATTGTATTCACCCCTCCACTTT
.	TRBJ1-2	TRBV30	.	CAWSVGLAGNGYTF	TGTGCCTGGAGTGTGGGACTTGCGGGGAATGGCTACACCTTC
TRBD1	TRBJ1-1	TRBV18	.	CASSQTGDRNTEAFF	TGTGCCAGCTCACAAACAGGGGATAGAAACACTGAAGCTTTCTTT
.	TRBJ1-3	TRBV19	.	CASSSGNTIYF	TGTGCCAGTAGTTCCGGAAACACCATATATTTT
.	TRBJ2-7	TRBV28	.	CASSQGVYEQYF	TGTGCCAGCAGCCAGGGTGTCTACGAGCAGTACTTC
.	TRBJ2-7	TRBV12-5	once	CASGFGAGSLYEQYF	TGTGCTAGTGGTTTTGGGGCAGGGAGTTTATACGAGCAGTACTTC
.	TRBJ2-2	TRBV19	.	CASSIIGEANTGELFF	TGTGCCAGTAGTATAATCGGGGAAGCGAACACCGGGGAGCTGTTTTTT
.	TRBJ1-3	TRBV30	once	CAWTSGTSGNTIYF	TGTGCCTGGACCTCCGGGACGTCTGGAAACACCATATATTTT
.	TRBJ2-7	TRBV11-2	.	CASSLERSYEQYF	TGTGCCAGCAGCTTAGAACGTTCCTACGAGCAGTACTTC
.	TRBJ2-7	TRBV28	.	CASTARWVHEQYF	TGTGCCAGCACCGCCCGCTGGGTTCACGAGCAGTACTTC
TRBD2	TRBJ2-1	TRBV9	.	CASAPVSTSGNHEQFF	TGTGCCAGCGCCCCGGTGTCGACTAGCGGGAACCATGAGCAGTTCTTC
.	TRBJ2-2	TRBV14	few	CASSPGTPTGELFF	TGTGCCAGCAGCCCTGGGACTCCAACCGGGGAGCTGTTTTTT
.	TRBJ2-7	TRBV6-5	.	CASALGRGEQYF	TGTGCCAGTGCCCTTGGGCGGGGCGAGCAGTACTTC
.	TRBJ2-6	TRBV10-3	.	CATGTAVGSGANVLTF	TGTGCCACGGGGACCGCGGTAGGCTCTGGGGCCAACGTCCTGACTTTC
.	TRBJ2-3	TRBV5-8	.	CASSFTGVGDTQYF	TGTGCCAGCAGCTTCACCGGAGTGGGAGATACGCAGTATTTT
TRBD2	TRBJ2-7	TRBV18	.	CASSPGERETGEQYF	TGTGCCAGCTCACCAGGGGAGCGGGAGACCGGCGAGCAGTACTTC
.	TRBJ1-1	TRBV4-1	.	CASSQDRIPTTEAFF	TGCGCCAGCAGCCAAGATCGTATCCCGACCACTGAAGCTTTCTTT
.	TRBJ2-5	TRBV18	.	CASSLSLQETQYF	TGTGCCAGCTCACTTAGCCTACAAGAGACCCAGTACTTC
TRBD1	TRBJ2-4	TRBV30	.	CAWSGGQGAANIQYF	TGTGCCTGGAGTGGTGGACAGGGGGCTGCAAACATTCAGTACTTC
TRBD1	TRBJ1-5	TRBV2	few	CASRAGTGGNQPQHF	TGTGCCAGCAGGGCCGGGACAGGGGGCAATCAGCCCCAGCATTTT
.	TRBJ2-1	TRBV7-9	.	CASSPGHRGGNEQFF	TGTGCCAGCAGCCCTGGACACAGGGGGGGGAACGAGCAGTTCTTC
.	TRBJ2-1	TRBV10-2	.	CASSETSPNEQFF	TGCGCCAGCAGTGAGACTAGCCCGAATGAGCAGTTCTTC
TRBD2	TRBJ2-3	TRBV7-8	.	CASSFLAGGNADTQYF	TGTGCCAGCAGCTTTCTAGCGGGGGGTAACGCAGATACGCAGTATTTT
.	TRBJ1-5	TRBV6-1	.	CASSVWVRDGNQPQHF	TGTGCCAGCAGTGTATGGGTCAGGGACGGCAATCAGCCCCAGCATTTT